There are a few counts of the clone carrying this T cell receptor beta chain. Antigen unknown. This CDR3 contains 15 residues. The V end was cut by 0 bases, the J end by 2 bases, with 11 bases between. CDR1 and CDR2 from the germline V gene are SGHRS and YFSETQ. This sample was taken from a study of CD8 T cells in ankylosing spondylitis. TCR beta libraries were made by quantitative 5'-RACE with molecular barcodes. Each CDR3 protein is one row after TCRdb ran MiXCR on the 5' RACE reads. Of roughly 670,000 distinct CDR3 sequences in the sample, around 19% are singletons; the top ten hold about 20%. Overall study findings and caveats: Relatively rare in peripheral blood, disease-linked clones were also CD8+. A TCR beta motif of fewer than ten highly homologous variants appeared characteristic of ankylosing spondylitis blood. Earlier authors reported some of these motif variants in reactive arthritis synovial fluid and blood. Enrichment of disease-linked clones was reportedly significant in matched ankylosing spondylitis synovial fluid.

This TCR was sampled from a male donor with ankylosing spondylitis. This chain connects TRBV5-1 to TRBJ1-2; D remains ambiguous. The source material was blood, either unsorted or a sorted T cell fraction (not recorded which). In nucleotides, the CDR3 is TGCGCCAGCAGCTTGGGACCAAAATCGAACTATGGCTACACCTTC. It translates to CASSLGPKSNYGYTF.